The 26 T cell receptor beta chains below all came from one sample that was sequenced in a study of OX40 agonist ivuxolimab in advanced cancers. Using immunoSEQ multiplex PCR, the repertoire was profiled, and TCRdb retains in-frame clones only, with some absent. The sample records roughly 80,000 clones, approximately 95% being singletons. Sequences were derived from CD4+ or CD8+ T cells sorted from blood, sampled in a trial of the OX40 agonist ivuxolimab. The source is an adult with an advanced solid tumor such as melanoma, head and neck, liver or kidney cancer.

The CDR3 coding sequence is TGTGCCAGCAGCCTAGGGGGGCTAGCGGGAGCGGAGACCCAGTACTTC. It specifies CASSLGGLAGAETQYF. The V gene is TRBV7-2, the J gene TRBJ2-5; 10 nucleotides align to TRBD2. CDR1 is SGHTA and CDR2 is FQGNSA in the germline V gene. The CDR3 runs to 16 residues. After removal of 5 bases from V and 5 bases from J, the junction contained 11 bases not matched to a gene.

V usage is TRBV7-9 and J usage is TRBJ2-5, with D unresolved. The ends were cut back, 5 bases at V and 7 bases at J, with 20 bases in the middle. Germline V gives CDR1 SEHNR, CDR2 FQNEAQ (reference sequence). The CDR3 runs to 15 residues. The CDR3, as DNA: TGTGCCAGCAGCCCGATGGCAGGAGTTTCTGGGACCCAGTACTTC. Translating gives CASSPMAGVSGTQYF. Full variable domain (outside the CDR3, taken from reference TRBV7-9 and TRBJ2-5): DTGVSQNPRHKITKRGQNVTFRCDPISEHNRLYWYRQTLGQGPEFLTYFQNEAQLEKSRLLSDRFSAERPKGSFSTLEIQRTEQGDSAMYLCASSPMAGVSGTQYFGPGTRLLVL.

The chain employs TRBV6-1 and TRBJ2-2, with D tentatively TRBD2 (5 bases). CDR1 is MNHNS and CDR2 is SASEGT in the germline V gene. With 9 bases removed from V and 1 base from J, the gap between germline ends came to 12 bases. The CDR3 runs 14 residues. The CDR3 sequence: CASSWAGNTGELFF. CDR3 sequence (DNA): TGTGCCAGTTCCTGGGCGGGGAACACCGGGGAGCTGTTTTTT.

V is TRBV29-1 and J is TRBJ1-1; D is unclear. The CDR3 covers 12 residues. Per germline, CDR1 SQVTM and CDR2 ANQGSEA. V was trimmed by 1 base and J by 4 bases, leaving 7 bases between them. The CDR3 DNA sequence: TGCAGCGTTGAAGTGGACCCCACTGAAGCTTTCTTT. It is translated as CSVEVDPTEAFF.

V is TRBV27 and J is TRBJ1-4; possible D gene TRBD1, 6 bases. Trimming shortened V by 5 bases and J by 4 bases, and 8 bases separated the two germline ends. The germline V gene has CDR1 MNHEY and CDR2 SMNVEV (reference sequence). The CDR3 covers 13 residues. DNA of the CDR3: TGTGCCAGCAGTGACAGGTATAATGAAAAACTGTTTTTT. Translation gives CASSDRYNEKLFF.

The chain uses TRBV10-1 and TRBJ1-3; D is undetermined. The V gene's germline CDR1 is WNHNN and CDR2 SYGVQD (reference sequence). Deletions cut 4 bases from V and 0 bases from J, with 7 bases between. The CDR3 runs 14 residues. CDR3: CASSVSRSGNTIYF. DNA of the CDR3: TGCGCCAGCAGTGTGTCCCGCTCTGGAAACACCATATATTTT.

V usage is TRBV7-6 and J usage is TRBJ2-3; either TRBD1 or TRBD2 may fit D (5 bases each). Germline assignment: CDR1 SGHVS and CDR2 FNYEAQ. Between the trimmed V and J ends, which lost 5 bases and 5 bases, there was a span of 23 bases. This CDR3 is 17 amino acids long. The CDR3 nucleotides read TGTGCCAGCAGCACTACGACTGGCGGGCCTGGGGGAGATACGCAGTATTTT. It translates to CASSTTTGGPGGDTQYF.

This clone showed up just once. This chain joins TRBV6-1 and TRBJ1-3; D is undetermined. Trimming pared 4 bases from V and 3 bases from J, leaving 13 bases between. This CDR3 region has 15 residues. Germline CDR1 and CDR2: MNHNS and SASEGT. The CDR3 is CASSGSVGSGNTIYF. The DNA of the CDR3 is TGTGCCAGCAGTGGTTCGGTGGGTAGTGGAAACACCATATATTTT.

On this clone itself: At one of its ends the junction is not consistent with the germline gene, which may arise from a read error. The rearrangement uses TRBV30 and TRBJ2-6, with unresolved D. Germline V gives CDR1 GTSNPN, CDR2 SVGIG (reference sequence). CDR3 length equals 14 residues. Here the CDR3 reads CAWSGTAGANVLTF. Written as DNA, the CDR3 is TGTGCCTGGAGCGGAACAGCTGGAGCCAACGTCCTGACTTTC.

This chain connects TRBV4-3 to TRBJ2-5; possible D gene TRBD1, 6 bases. This CDR3 has 14 amino acids. Trimming removed 4 bases from V and 0 bases from J, with 9 bases in between. The germline CDR1 and CDR2 sequences are LGHNA and YSLEER. As DNA, the CDR3 is TGCGCCAGCAGCCCAGGGACAAACCAAGAGACCCAGTACTTC. Encoded protein: CASSPGTNQETQYF.

The genes are TRBV7-2 and TRBJ2-3; no reliable D call. Germline CDR1 reads SGHTA; CDR2 reads FQGNSA. The length of the CDR3 is 14 residues. With 0 bases removed from V and 4 bases from J, the gap between germline ends came to 8 bases. Here the CDR3 DNA reads TGTGCCAGCAGCTTAGCTAGGCAGCCAGATACGCAGTATTTT. Translating it yields CASSLARQPDTQYF.

The rearrangement links TRBV18 to TRBJ1-2, with D perhaps TRBD1 (5 bases). V lost 2 bases and J lost 4, with 8 bases in between. The CDR3 sequence is 13 residues long. CDR1 is KGHSH and CDR2 is LQKENI in the germline V gene. Here the CDR3 DNA reads TGTGCCAGCTCACCAACAGGACTCTATGGCTACACCTTC. Translating gives CASSPTGLYGYTF. Full variable domain (remainder filled in from reference TRBV18 and TRBJ1-2): NAGVMQNPRHLVRRRGQEARLRCSPMKGHSHVYWYRQLPEEGLKFMVYLQKENIIDESGMPKERFSAEFPKEGPSILRIQQVVRGDSAAYFCASSPTGLYGYTFGSGTRLTVV.

The chain joins TRBV7-2 to TRBJ2-5; TRBD2 might be the D (6 bases). TRBJ2-7 matches the DNA end more closely, so the J call is doubtful. The germline gives CDR1 SGHTA, CDR2 FQGNSA. The CDR3 runs to 14 residues. Written as DNA, the CDR3 is TGTGCCAGCAGCTTAGCGCGGGGCCTGGGCGAGCAGTACTTC. Its protein is CASSLARGLGEQYF.

The J gene is TRBJ1-5, the V gene TRBV2; possible D gene TRBD1, 5 bases. CDR3 length: 18 amino acids. Trimming took off 5 bases at V and 2 bases at J, with 22 bases between the two ends. Germline V lookup: CDR1 SNHLY, CDR2 FYNNEI. The CDR3 DNA reads as TGTGCCAGCAGTCTATCATGGGGGGTCTTTATGGGCAATCAGCCCCAGCATTTT. Translated, it gives CASSLSWGVFMGNQPQHF.

This chain joins TRBV19 and TRBJ2-3; the D is unclear. The V and J ends lost 2 bases and 2 bases respectively, with 17 bases between them. CDR3 length: 17 residues. CDR1 is LNHDA and CDR2 is SQIVND in the germline V gene (reference sequence). Here the CDR3 reads CASSIWGQGPATDTQYF. For the CDR3, the DNA is TGTGCCAGTAGTATATGGGGTCAAGGGCCAGCCACAGATACGCAGTATTTT. Combining the CDR3 with reference TRBV19 and TRBJ2-3 gives the whole variable domain DGGITQSPKYLFRKEGQNVTLSCEQNLNHDAMYWYRQDPGQGLRLIYYSQIVNDFQKGDIAEGYSVSREKKESFPLTVTSAQKNPTAFYLCASSIWGQGPATDTQYFGPGTRLTVL.

This clone was detected once. The CDR3 loop is CASSLGTGETQYF. The DNA for the CDR3 is TGTGCCAGCAGCTTGGGGACAGGGGAGACCCAGTACTTC. This rearrangement joins TRBV7-8 to TRBJ2-5, with TRBD1 matching 9 bases. V dropped 3 bases and J dropped 5; count of bases not matched to a gene: 1. The CDR3 covers 13 residues. Germline V gives CDR1 SGHVS, CDR2 FQNEAQ.

The chain is built from TRBV18 and TRBJ2-3, with TRBD2 identical over 13 bases. Germline CDR1 KGHSH, CDR2 LQKENI. This CDR3 spans 16 amino acids. With V trimmed by 6 bases and J by 2 bases, 5 bases remained unmatched. The CDR3 is CASSTTSGRDTDTQYF. As DNA, the CDR3 is TGTGCCAGCTCTACTACTAGCGGGAGGGACACAGATACGCAGTATTTT.

The genes are TRBV27 and TRBJ2-1; 7 bases map to TRBD2. Germline V CDR1 and CDR2: MNHEY, SMNVEV (reference sequence). The CDR3 length is 12 residues. The V and J ends lost 2 bases and 9 bases, in that order; junction bases with no gene match: 1. The CDR3 DNA reads as TGTGCCAGCAGTTTAAGGGAGGGTGAGCAGTTCTTC. Amino acids: CASSLREGEQFF.

This chain uses TRBV5-1 with TRBJ2-5, with TRBD1 matching over 11 bases. CDR1 is SGHRS, CDR2 YFSETQ, per germline. The J segment lost 0 bases and the V segment lost 0 bases, leaving 4 bases of the junction unmatched. This CDR3 has 17 residues. CDR3: CASSLGTGGQNQETQYF. DNA for the CDR3: TGCGCCAGCAGCTTGGGGACAGGGGGCCAAAACCAAGAGACCCAGTACTTC.

The V gene is TRBV29-1, the J gene TRBJ2-3; D is tentatively TRBD1 or TRBD2 (5 bases each). CDR1 and CDR2 from the germline V gene are SQVTM and ANQGSEA. The CDR3 is 15 amino acids. Trimming took off 4 bases at V and 4 bases at J, with 18 bases between the two ends. In nucleotides, the CDR3 is TGCAGCGTTGTAGGTTTGGCTTTGGGACCAGATACGCAGTATTTT. It yields the protein CSVVGLALGPDTQYF.

The V gene is TRBV5-1, the J gene TRBJ2-5, with D perhaps TRBD2 (5 bases). Trimming took off 3 bases at V and 5 bases at J, with 17 bases between the two ends. The CDR3 length is 15 residues. Germline V lookup: CDR1 SGHRS, CDR2 YFSETQ. The CDR3 region has the DNA TGCGCCAGCAGCTCTCAGGATTTCGGGATGGAGACCCAGTACTTC. Protein product: CASSSQDFGMETQYF.

The chain uses TRBV5-1 and TRBJ2-7; 12 bases agree with TRBD1. Trimming at V came to 4 bases and at J to 7 bases, leaving 9 bases not matched to a gene. Germline V gives CDR1 SGHRS, CDR2 YFSETQ. The length of the CDR3 is 15 residues. As DNA, the CDR3 is TGCGCCAGCAGCGGCGGGACAGGGGGCGCGGGGGAGCAGTACTTC. Translation gives CASSGGTGGAGEQYF. Complete variable domain (other parts from reference TRBV5-1 and TRBJ2-7): KAGVTQTPRYLIKTRGQQVTLSCSPISGHRSVSWYQQTPGQGLQFLFEYFSETQRNKGNFPGRFSGRQFSNSRSEMNVSTLELGDSALYLCASSGGTGGAGEQYFGPGTRLTVT.

The genes are TRBV6-1 and TRBJ1-3; 9 bases are a match to TRBD1. The CDR3 extends over 16 amino acids. J gave up 2 bases and V 4 bases, and 6 bases lay outside the gene matches. Germline CDR1 and CDR2: MNHNS and SASEGT. This chain's CDR3 is CASSVGQGLTGNTIYF. The CDR3 DNA reads as TGTGCCAGCAGTGTGGGACAGGGTCTAACTGGAAACACCATATATTTT.

The V call is TRBV30, the J call TRBJ2-7, with 8 bases fitting TRBD2. CDR3 length: 13 residues. The V and J ends lost 6 bases and 3 bases, in that order; junction bases with no gene match: 7. CDR1 and CDR2 (germline): GTSNPN, SVGIG (reference sequence). CDR3 in DNA: TGTGCCTGTCTGACGGGGGGGCACTACGAGCAGTACTTC. Amino acid sequence: CACLTGGHYEQYF.

The chain links TRBV7-2 to TRBJ1-4; TRBD1 might be the D (6 bases). Trimming took off 1 base at V and 0 bases at J, with 9 bases between the two ends. This CDR3 region has 16 residues. CDR1 SGHTA and CDR2 FQGNSA come from the germline V gene. The CDR3 sequence is CASSLGGATTNEKLFF. DNA for the CDR3: TGTGCCAGCAGCTTAGGGGGGGCAACAACTAATGAAAAACTGTTTTTT.

This chain links TRBV29-1 with TRBJ1-4; tentative D call: TRBD1 (6 bases). The CDR3 contains 13 residues. The V and J ends lost 6 bases and 6 bases respectively, with 14 bases between them. Germline assignment: CDR1 SQVTM and CDR2 ANQGSEA. In DNA form, the CDR3 reads TGCAGCGTGGGGGGACACGAGGATGAAAAACTGTTTTTT. Its protein product is CSVGGHEDEKLFF.